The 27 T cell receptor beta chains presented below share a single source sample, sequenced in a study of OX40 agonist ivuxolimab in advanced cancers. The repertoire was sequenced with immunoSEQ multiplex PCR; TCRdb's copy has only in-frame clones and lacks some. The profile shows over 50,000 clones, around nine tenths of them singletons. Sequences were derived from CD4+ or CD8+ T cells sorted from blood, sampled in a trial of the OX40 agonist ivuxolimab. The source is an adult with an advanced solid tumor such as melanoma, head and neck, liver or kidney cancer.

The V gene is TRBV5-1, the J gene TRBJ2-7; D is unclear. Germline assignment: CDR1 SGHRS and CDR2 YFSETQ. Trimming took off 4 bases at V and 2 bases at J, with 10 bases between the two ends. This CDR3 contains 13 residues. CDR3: CASSVSLTYEQYF. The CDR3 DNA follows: TGCGCCAGCAGCGTATCTCTTACCTACGAGCAGTACTTC.

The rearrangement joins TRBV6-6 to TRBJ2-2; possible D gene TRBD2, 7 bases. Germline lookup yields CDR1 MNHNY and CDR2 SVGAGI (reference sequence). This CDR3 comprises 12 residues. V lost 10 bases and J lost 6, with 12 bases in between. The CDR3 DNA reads TGTGCCAACCGAGGGGGGGCCGGGGAGCTGTTTTTT. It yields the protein CANRGGAGELFF.

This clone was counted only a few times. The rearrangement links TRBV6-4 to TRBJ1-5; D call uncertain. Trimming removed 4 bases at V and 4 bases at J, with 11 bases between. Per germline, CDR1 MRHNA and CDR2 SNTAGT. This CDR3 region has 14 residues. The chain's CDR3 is CASSAEDGNQPQHF. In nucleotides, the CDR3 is TGTGCCAGCAGTGCTGAGGACGGGAATCAGCCCCAGCATTTT.

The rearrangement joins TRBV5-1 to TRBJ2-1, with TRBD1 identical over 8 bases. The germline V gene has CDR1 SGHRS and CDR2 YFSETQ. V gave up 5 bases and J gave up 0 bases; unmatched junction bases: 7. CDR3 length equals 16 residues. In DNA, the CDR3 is TGCGCCAGCAGGGGACAGGCGACGAGCTCCTACAATGAGCAGTTCTTC. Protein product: CASRGQATSSYNEQFF.

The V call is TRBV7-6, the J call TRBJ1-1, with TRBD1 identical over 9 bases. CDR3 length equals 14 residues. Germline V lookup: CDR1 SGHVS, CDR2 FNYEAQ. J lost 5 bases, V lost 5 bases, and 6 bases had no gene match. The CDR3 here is CASSKTGGVTEAFF. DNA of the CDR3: TGTGCCAGCAGCAAAACAGGGGGCGTAACTGAAGCTTTCTTT.

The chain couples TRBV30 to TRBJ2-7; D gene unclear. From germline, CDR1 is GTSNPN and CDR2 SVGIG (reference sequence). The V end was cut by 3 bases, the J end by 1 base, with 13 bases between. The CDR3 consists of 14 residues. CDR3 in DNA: TGTGCCTGGAGAGAGGCGCCCAGTTCCTACGAGCAGTACTTC. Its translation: CAWREAPSSYEQYF.

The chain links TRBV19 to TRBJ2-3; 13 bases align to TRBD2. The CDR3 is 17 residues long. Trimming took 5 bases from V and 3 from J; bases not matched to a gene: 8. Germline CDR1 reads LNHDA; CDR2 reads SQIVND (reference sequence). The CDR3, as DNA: TGTGCCAGTAGTCCGATGAGGACTAGCGGGAGAACAGATACGCAGTATTTT. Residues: CASSPMRTSGRTDTQYF.

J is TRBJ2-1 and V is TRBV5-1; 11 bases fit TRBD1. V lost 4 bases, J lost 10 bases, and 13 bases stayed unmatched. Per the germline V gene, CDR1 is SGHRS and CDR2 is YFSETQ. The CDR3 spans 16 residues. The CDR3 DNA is TGCGCCAGCAGCCGTGGGACAGGGGGGCTAGGCGGCGAGCAGTTCTTC. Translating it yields CASSRGTGGLGGEQFF.

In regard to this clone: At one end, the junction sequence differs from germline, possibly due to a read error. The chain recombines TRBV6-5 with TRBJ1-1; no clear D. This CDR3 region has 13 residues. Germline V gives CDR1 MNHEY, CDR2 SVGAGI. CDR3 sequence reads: CAISEVMNTEAFF. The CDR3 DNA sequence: TGTGCCATCAGTGAGGTGATGAACACTGAAGCTTTCTTT.

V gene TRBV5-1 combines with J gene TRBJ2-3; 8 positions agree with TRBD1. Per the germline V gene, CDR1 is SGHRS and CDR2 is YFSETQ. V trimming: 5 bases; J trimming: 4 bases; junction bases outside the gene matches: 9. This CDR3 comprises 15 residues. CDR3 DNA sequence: TGCGCCAGCAGTTTCGACAGGGGCGGTCCAGATACGCAGTATTTT. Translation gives CASSFDRGGPDTQYF.

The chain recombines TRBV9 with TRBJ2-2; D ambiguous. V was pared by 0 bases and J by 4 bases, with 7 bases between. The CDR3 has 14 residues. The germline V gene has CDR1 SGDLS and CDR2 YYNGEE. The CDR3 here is CASSVETSTGELFF. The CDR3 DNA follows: TGTGCCAGCAGCGTAGAAACGAGCACCGGGGAGCTGTTTTTT.

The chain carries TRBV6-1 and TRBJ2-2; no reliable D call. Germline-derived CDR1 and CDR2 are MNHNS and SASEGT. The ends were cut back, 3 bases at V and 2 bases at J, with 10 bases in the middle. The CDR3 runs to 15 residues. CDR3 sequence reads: CASSDRPVNTGELFF. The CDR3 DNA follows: TGTGCCAGCAGTGATCGGCCAGTAAACACCGGGGAGCTGTTTTTT.

CDR3 region: CASATKGEKLFF. CDR3 in DNA: TGTGCCAGCGCTACTAAGGGTGAAAAACTGTTTTTT. The chain joins TRBV28 to TRBJ1-4; no definite D call. Germline V gives CDR1 MDHEN, CDR2 SYDVKM. CDR3 length equals 12 residues. Trimming shortened V by 8 bases and J by 7 bases, and 11 bases separated the two germline ends.

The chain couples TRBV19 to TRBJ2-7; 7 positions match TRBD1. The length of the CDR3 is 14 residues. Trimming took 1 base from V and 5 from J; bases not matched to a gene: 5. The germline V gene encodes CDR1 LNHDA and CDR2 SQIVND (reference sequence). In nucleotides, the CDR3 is TGTGCCAGTAGTATAGGAGGGGGCAGGGACGAGCAGTACTTC. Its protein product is CASSIGGGRDEQYF.

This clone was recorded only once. CDR3 DNA: TGTGCCAGCAGCTCCTCAGGGGGGTGGGTTCGTCGCCACGAGCAGTACTTC. It is translated as CASSSSGGWVRRHEQYF. V and J are TRBV5-8 and TRBJ2-7; D is possibly TRBD1 (7 bases). The V end was cut by 3 bases, the J end by 5 bases, with 24 bases between. This CDR3 comprises 17 residues. The germline V gene has CDR1 SGHTS and CDR2 YDEGEE.

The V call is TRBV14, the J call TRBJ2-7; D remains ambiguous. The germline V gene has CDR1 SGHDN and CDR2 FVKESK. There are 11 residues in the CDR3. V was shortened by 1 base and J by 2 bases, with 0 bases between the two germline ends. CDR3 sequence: CASSQAYEQYF. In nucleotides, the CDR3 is TGTGCCAGCAGCCAAGCCTACGAGCAGTACTTC.

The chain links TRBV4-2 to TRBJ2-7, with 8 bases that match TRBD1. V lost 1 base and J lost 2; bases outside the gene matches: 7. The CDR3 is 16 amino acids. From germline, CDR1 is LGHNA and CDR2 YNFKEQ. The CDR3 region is CASSQAAGTGAYEQYF. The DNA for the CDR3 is TGTGCCAGCAGCCAAGCGGCCGGGACAGGTGCCTACGAGCAGTACTTC.

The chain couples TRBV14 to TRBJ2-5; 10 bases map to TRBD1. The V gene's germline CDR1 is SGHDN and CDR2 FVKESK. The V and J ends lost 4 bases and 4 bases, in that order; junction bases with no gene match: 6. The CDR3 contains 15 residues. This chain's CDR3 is CASSPRTGGGETQYF. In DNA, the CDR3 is TGTGCCAGCAGCCCACGGACAGGGGGGGGAGAGACCCAGTACTTC.

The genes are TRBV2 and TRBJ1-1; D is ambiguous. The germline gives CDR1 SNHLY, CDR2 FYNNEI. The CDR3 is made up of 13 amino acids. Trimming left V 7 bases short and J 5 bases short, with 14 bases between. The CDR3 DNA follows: TGTGCCAGCAATCCCGAGGGTCGGACTGAAGCTTTCTTT. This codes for CASNPEGRTEAFF.

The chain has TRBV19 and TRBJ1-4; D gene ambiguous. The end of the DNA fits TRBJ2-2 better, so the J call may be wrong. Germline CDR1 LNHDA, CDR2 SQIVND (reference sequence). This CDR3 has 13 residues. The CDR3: CASSLWAQTELFF. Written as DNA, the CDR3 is TGTGCCAGTAGTCTCTGGGCCCAGACGGAGCTGTTTTTT.

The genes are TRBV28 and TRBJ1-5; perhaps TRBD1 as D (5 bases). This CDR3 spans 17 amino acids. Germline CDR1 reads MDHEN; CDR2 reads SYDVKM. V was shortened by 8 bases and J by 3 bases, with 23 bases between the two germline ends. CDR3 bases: TGTGCCAGCGTAACCCGACCGGGACGGGTGACCAATCAGCCCCAGCATTTT. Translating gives CASVTRPGRVTNQPQHF.

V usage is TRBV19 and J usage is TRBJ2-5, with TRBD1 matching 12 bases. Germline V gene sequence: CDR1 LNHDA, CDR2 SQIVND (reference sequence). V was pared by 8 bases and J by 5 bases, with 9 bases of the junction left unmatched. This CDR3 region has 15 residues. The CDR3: CASSVGQGAIETQYF. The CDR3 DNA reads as TGTGCCAGTTCTGTGGGACAGGGGGCGATTGAGACCCAGTACTTC.

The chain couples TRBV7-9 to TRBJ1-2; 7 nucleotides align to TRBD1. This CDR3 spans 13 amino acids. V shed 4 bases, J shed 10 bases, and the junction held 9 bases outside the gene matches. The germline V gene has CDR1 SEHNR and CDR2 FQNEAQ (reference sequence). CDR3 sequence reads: CASSSWGQTNYTF. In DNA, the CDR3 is TGTGCCAGCAGCTCCTGGGGACAGACGAACTACACCTTC.

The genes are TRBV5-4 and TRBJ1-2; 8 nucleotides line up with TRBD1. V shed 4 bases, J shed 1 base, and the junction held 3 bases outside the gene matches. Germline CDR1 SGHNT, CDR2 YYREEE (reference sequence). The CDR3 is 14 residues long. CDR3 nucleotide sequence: TGTGCCAGCAGCCTGACAGGGGTTAACTATGGCTACACCTTC. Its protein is CASSLTGVNYGYTF. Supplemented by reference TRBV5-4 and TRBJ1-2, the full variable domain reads ETGVTQSPTHLIKTRGQQVTLRCSSQSGHNTVSWYQQALGQGPQFIFQYYREEENGRGNFPPRFSGLQFPNYSSELNVNALELDDSALYLCASSLTGVNYGYTFGSGTRLTVV.

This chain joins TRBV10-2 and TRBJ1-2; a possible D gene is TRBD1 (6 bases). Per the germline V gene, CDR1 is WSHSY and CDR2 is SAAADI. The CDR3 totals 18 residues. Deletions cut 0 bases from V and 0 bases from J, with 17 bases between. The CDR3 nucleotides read TGCGCCAGCAGTGAGTCGACGCGGGGGGCGATGTCTAACTATGGCTACACCTTC. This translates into CASSESTRGAMSNYGYTF.

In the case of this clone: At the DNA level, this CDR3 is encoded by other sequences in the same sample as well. CDR3 in DNA: TGTGCCAGCAGTTACTCACTTCAGGGGGCCTACGAGCAGTACTTC. As protein: CASSYSLQGAYEQYF. The chain joins TRBV6-6 to TRBJ2-7; 7 bases map to TRBD1. The length of the CDR3 is 15 residues. Germline loops: CDR1 MNHNY, CDR2 SVGAGI (reference sequence). Losses at the gene ends were 0 bases for V and 2 bases for J; bases not matched to a gene: 4.

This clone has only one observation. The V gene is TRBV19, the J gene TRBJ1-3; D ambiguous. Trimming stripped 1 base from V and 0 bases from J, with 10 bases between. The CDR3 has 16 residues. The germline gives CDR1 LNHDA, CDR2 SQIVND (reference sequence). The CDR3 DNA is TGTGCCAGTAGTATAGTGGCAGCAGCCTCTGGAAACACCATATATTTT. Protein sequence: CASSIVAAASGNTIYF.